The 10 T cell receptor beta chains reported below all come from one sample, sequenced in a study of cytomegalovirus exposure and HLA in healthy donors (dated by TCRdb to 2017 to 2019). The receptor library was made with the immunoSEQ multiplex PCR assay. For the multiplex PCR, a mixture combining 60 forward primers for TCR Vbeta segments and 13 reverse primers for TCR Jbeta segments was used. Sourced from immuneACCESS, this table was stored by TCRdb with only in-frame sequences that have V and J called. A share of the clones is absent; for the studies checked, an unresolved V gene accounts for under half, and the remainder has no known explanation. This sample is represented by approximately 170,000 clones; 55% to 80% of them were singletons. Together, the top ten hold 4.5% of the sample. The sample consisted of PBMCs. These receptors originate from a woman under 30 in good health and CMV-seropositive.

The rearrangement joins TRBV7-3 to TRBJ2-1, with TRBD2 identical over 11 bases. V shed 5 bases and J 9 bases; nucleotides not matched to a gene: 9. This CDR3 is 15 amino acids long. Germline V gene lookup returns CDR1 SGHTA and CDR2 FQGTGA. CDR3 in DNA: TGTGCCAGCAGCCCCGGGACTAGCGGACATATTGAGCAGTTCTTC. Amino acids: CASSPGTSGHIEQFF. Supplemented by reference TRBV7-3 and TRBJ2-1, the full variable domain reads GAGVSQTPSNKVTEKGKYVELRCDPISGHTALYWYRQSLGQGPEFLIYFQGTGAADDSGLPNDRFFAVRPEGSVSTLKIQRTERGDSAVYLCASSPGTSGHIEQFFGPGTRLTVL.

The rearrangement uses TRBV6-5 and TRBJ1-2; possible D gene TRBD1, 5 bases. The CDR3 contains 13 residues. CDR1 MNHEY and CDR2 SVGAGI come from the germline V gene. With 2 bases removed from V and 1 base from J, the gap between germline ends came to 5 bases. CDR3: CASSYDSNYGYTF. The CDR3 DNA is TGTGCCAGCAGTTACGACAGTAACTATGGCTACACCTTC.

This chain uses TRBV7-9 with TRBJ2-3; D unresolved. The CDR3 totals 15 residues. CDR1 SEHNR and CDR2 FQNEAQ come from the germline V gene (reference sequence). Trimming pared 5 bases from V and 0 bases from J, leaving 12 bases between. This CDR3 reads CASSPIPESTDTQYF. The CDR3 bases are TGTGCCAGCAGCCCGATTCCAGAAAGCACAGATACGCAGTATTTT.

This chain links TRBV9 with TRBJ2-7; tentatively, D is TRBD2 (6 bases). V was shortened by 4 bases and J by 0 bases, with 11 bases between the two germline ends. The CDR3 has 14 amino acids. Germline V lookup: CDR1 SGDLS, CDR2 YYNGEE. The CDR3 DNA sequence: TGTGCCAGCAGCAGGGCGGGGACCTCCTACGAGCAGTACTTC. Its translation: CASSRAGTSYEQYF.

V and J are TRBV14 and TRBJ2-7, with D uncertain. Germline CDR1 is SGHDN and CDR2 is FVKESK. Trimming took 3 bases from V and 7 from J, leaving 13 bases between them. There are 13 residues in the CDR3. This CDR3 is CASSHRQLGEQYF. CDR3 nucleotides: TGTGCCAGCAGCCATCGTCAACTCGGGGAGCAGTACTTC.

Worth noting for this clone: A read error may produce the germline difference seen at one junction end. The chain carries TRBV29-1 and TRBJ2-5, with 8 bases matching TRBD1. Germline CDR1 and CDR2: SQVTM and ANQGSEA. The CDR3 extends over 13 amino acids. The CDR3 coding sequence is TGCAGCGTGGAAGGACAGGGCCAAGAGACCCAGTACTTC. It specifies CSVEGQGQETQYF.

The chain has TRBV14 and TRBJ2-5; 7 bases agree with TRBD1. This CDR3 has 12 residues. Germline values: CDR1 SGHDN, CDR2 FVKESK. The V and J ends lost 6 bases and 13 bases, in that order; junction bases with no gene match: 11. CDR3 in amino acids: CASRDSGTDMYF. CDR3 bases: TGTGCCAGCAGGGATTCCGGGACAGACATGTACTTC.

CDR3: CASSLATVYEQYF. The CDR3 DNA follows: TGTGCCAGCAGCTTGGCTACGGTCTACGAGCAGTACTTC. This chain connects TRBV5-6 to TRBJ2-7, with D unresolved. The V gene's germline CDR1 is SGHDT and CDR2 YYEEEE. This CDR3 is built from 13 residues. Trimming shortened V by 0 bases and J by 3 bases, and 7 bases separated the two germline ends.

This chain connects TRBV19 to TRBJ2-7; perhaps TRBD1 as D (5 bases). V shed 1 base and J shed 3 bases, with 13 bases lying between them. This CDR3 contains 15 residues. Germline-derived CDR1 and CDR2 are LNHDA and SQIVND (reference sequence). The DNA of the CDR3 is TGTGCCAGTAGTATAGGGGCAGGGAAAATCTACGAGCAGTACTTC. Encoded protein: CASSIGAGKIYEQYF. The whole variable domain, filled in from reference TRBV19 and TRBJ2-7, reads DGGITQSPKYLFRKEGQNVTLSCEQNLNHDAMYWYRQDPGQGLRLIYYSQIVNDFQKGDIAEGYSVSREKKESFPLTVTSAQKNPTAFYLCASSIGAGKIYEQYFGPGTRLTVT.

This clone was picked up a small number of times. The genes are TRBV6-5 and TRBJ1-4, with D possibly TRBD1 on 6 matching bases. Trimming cost V 0 bases and J 8 bases, with 13 bases left between them. This CDR3 spans 15 amino acids. Germline V gives CDR1 MNHEY, CDR2 SVGAGI. CDR3 sequence (DNA): TGTGCCAGCAGTTACTCACGCCAGGGGACGGAAAAACTGTTTTTT. It specifies CASSYSRQGTEKLFF.